This TCR beta chain was recovered during a study of blood T cell repertoires in COVID-19. Whole-study context: COVID-19 samples, acute and convalescent, were from the United States, Italy and Spain.

Study processing details: Reference gene primer amplification in the assay estimated nucleated cell counts. Profiling relied on immunoSEQ multiplex PCR, and the TCRdb table lists in-frame clones only, not all of them. D and trimming were read from the DNA, whereas the V and J calls and clone size are those reported in that table. Among 10,000 to 15,000 clones, 65% to 80% were seen once, and the ten largest hold roughly 9.1%. This CDR3 has 17 amino acids. Trimming cost V 1 base and J 4 bases, with 15 bases left between them. The V gene's germline CDR1 is SGHRS and CDR2 YFSETQ. This receptor was taken from a man aged 55 to 70 with COVID-19, enrolled during active disease. Source material: peripheral blood. The V gene is TRBV5-1, the J gene TRBJ2-6, with D maybe TRBD1 (5 bases). CDR3: CASSLLVYGAGANVLTF. CDR3 nucleotides: TGCGCCAGCAGCTTGCTGGTGTATGGGGCAGGGGCCAACGTCCTGACTTTC.